This T cell receptor beta chain was obtained from a study of vaccination and CD4 T cells after COVID-19. General study results and limits: Median reactive clonotypes, those recognizing SARS-CoV-2, rose from around 21 to 38, not significantly.

Cultured CD4+ T cell DNA was sequenced using the Oncomine TCR Beta short-read assay. Using its own MiXCR run on the PCR reads, TCRdb lists one record per CDR3 protein. The sample has about 20,000 distinct CDR3 sequences, approximately 57% seen once. With respect to this clonotype: Its target is not known.

Indicated treatment: roughly nine-day PBMC culture with coronavirus spike peptide pools or control peptides (ViraFEST assay). The sample was CD4+ T cells from blood, cultured in vitro, taken after SARS-CoV-2 vaccination. This receptor was taken from a human donor who had recovered from COVID-19.

The CDR3 coding sequence is TGCGCCAGCAGCCAAGACCGCTGGACAGGCTATGGCTACACCTTC. Protein: CASSQDRWTGYGYTF. The V call is TRBV4-3, the J call TRBJ1-2; 7 nucleotides line up with TRBD1. CDR1 LGHNA and CDR2 YSLEER come from the germline V gene. The CDR3 totals 15 residues. V dropped 0 bases and J dropped 4; count of bases not matched to a gene: 5.